This T cell receptor (beta chain) emerged from a study of blood T cell repertoires in COVID-19. Authors' processing steps: Amplifying reference gene primers gave estimates of nucleated cell counts. Generated by immunoSEQ multiplex PCR, the TCRdb table keeps only in-frame clones and is missing some. V and J calls and clone size are those listed in that table; D and trimming were worked out from the DNA. Here the sample spans 150,000 to 200,000 clones, over 75% being singletons. Individuals aged roughly 18 to 95 years were recruited from 24 US areas. Among Cohort 3 donors, those recovered had two negative PCRs, clearance, or symptom resolution. Sequenced sample: PBMCs or T cells enriched from blood (not recorded which). The sequence came from a young woman who had recovered from COVID-19.

CDR3 bases: TGTGCCACCCCGACAGTTTTCTATGGCTACACCTTC. Amino acid sequence: CATPTVFYGYTF. This chain joins TRBV2 and TRBJ1-2; tentative D call: TRBD1 (5 bases). Looked up from germline, CDR1 is SNHLY and CDR2 is FYNNEI. The V end lost 10 bases, the J end lost 4 bases, and 13 bases lay between the germline ends. The CDR3 runs to 12 residues.